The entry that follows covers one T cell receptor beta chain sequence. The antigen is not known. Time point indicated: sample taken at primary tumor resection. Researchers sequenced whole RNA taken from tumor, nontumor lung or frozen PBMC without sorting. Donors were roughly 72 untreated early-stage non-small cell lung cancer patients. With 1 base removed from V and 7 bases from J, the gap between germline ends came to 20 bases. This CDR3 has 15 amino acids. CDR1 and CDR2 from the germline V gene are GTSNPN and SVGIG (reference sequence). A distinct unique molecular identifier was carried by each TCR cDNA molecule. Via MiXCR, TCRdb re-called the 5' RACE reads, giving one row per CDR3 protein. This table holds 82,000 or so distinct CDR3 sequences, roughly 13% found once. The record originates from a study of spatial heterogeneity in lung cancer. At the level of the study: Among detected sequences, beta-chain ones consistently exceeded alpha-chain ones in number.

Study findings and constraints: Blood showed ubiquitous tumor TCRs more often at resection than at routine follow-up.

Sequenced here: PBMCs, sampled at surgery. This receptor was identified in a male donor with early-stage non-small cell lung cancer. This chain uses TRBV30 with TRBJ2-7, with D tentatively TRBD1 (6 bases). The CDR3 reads CAWSGSRDGGQEQYF. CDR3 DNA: TGTGCCTGGAGTGGTAGCCGGGACGGAGGACAGGAGCAGTACTTC. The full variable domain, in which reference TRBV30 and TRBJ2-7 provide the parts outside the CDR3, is SQTIHQWPATLVQPVGSPLSLECTVEGTSNPNLYWYRQAAGRGLQLLFYSVGIGQISSEVPQNLSASRPQDRQFILSSKKLLLSDSGFYLCAWSGSRDGGQEQYFGPGTRLTVT.